The 20 T cell receptor beta chains below come from one sample, sequenced in a study of T cell repertoires in aging, cancer and after chemotherapy. Amplification of TCR beta used genomic DNA extracted from peripheral blood. TRB rearrangements spanning V, D and J were amplified using mixed TRB-A/B primers. TCRdb reprocessed the multiplex PCR reads via MiXCR and lists one record per CDR3 protein. The data show fewer than 9,000 distinct CDR3 sequences, roughly 32% seen once. Sequencing used blood. Source of these receptors: a human donor in good health.

In its sample, this clonotype was seen a few times. This chain joins TRBV6-5 and TRBJ1-4, with D maybe TRBD1 (6 bases). V gave up 2 bases and J gave up 8 bases, with 15 bases separating them. The germline gives CDR1 MNHEY, CDR2 SVGAGI. The CDR3 contains 15 residues. CDR3: CASSYNGQLPEKLFF. Here the CDR3 DNA reads TGTGCCAGCAGTTACAATGGACAGCTCCCCGAAAAACTGTTTTTT.

The sample holds a few counts of this clonotype. The chain employs TRBV30 and TRBJ1-5; 8 nucleotides line up with TRBD1. Germline CDR1 and CDR2: GTSNPN and SVGIG (reference sequence). This CDR3 is 17 amino acids long. The junction had 12 bases not matched to a gene; V was cut back by 1 base and J by 4 bases. CDR3 in DNA: TGTGCCTGGAGTGCTCGCTATAATGACAGGGGAAATCAGCCCCAGCATTTT. Protein product: CAWSARYNDRGNQPQHF.

This clonotype appeared a few times. This chain connects TRBV5-4 to TRBJ2-3, with D unclear. The CDR3 consists of 13 residues. In germline, CDR1 is SGHNT, CDR2 YYREEE (reference sequence). V was cut by 0 bases and J by 0 bases, with 2 bases left in between. CDR3 nucleotide sequence: TGTGCCAGCAGCTTGGTTAGCACAGATACGCAGTATTTT. Translation gives CASSLVSTDTQYF.

This clonotype occurred a few times. The gene calls are TRBV28 and TRBJ1-1; 12 nucleotides line up with TRBD1. J gave up 4 bases and V 5 bases, and 11 bases lay outside the gene matches. CDR3 length: 17 amino acids. Germline V gene lookup returns CDR1 MDHEN and CDR2 SYDVKM. The CDR3, as DNA: TGTGCCAGCAGTCCAAGTGGGGACAGGGGGCCTGTCACTGAAGCTTTCTTT. Protein sequence: CASSPSGDRGPVTEAFF.

The genes are TRBV30 and TRBJ1-5; D might be TRBD1 (5 bases). Per germline, CDR1 GTSNPN and CDR2 SVGIG (reference sequence). This CDR3 has 16 amino acids. V was cut by 5 bases and J by 0 bases, with 17 bases left in between. CDR3 nucleotides: TGTGCCTGGGGGAGCCCTACAGGATATAGCAATCAGCCCCAGCATTTT. Its protein is CAWGSPTGYSNQPQHF.

The chain is built from TRBV18 and TRBJ2-7; no firm D call. The CDR3 is 12 residues long. Germline V lookup: CDR1 KGHSH, CDR2 LQKENI. Trimming stripped 4 bases from V and 3 bases from J, with 7 bases between. CDR3 nucleotide sequence: TGTGCCAGCTCACACGACGGCTACGAGCAGTACTTC. This encodes CASSHDGYEQYF.

Here the CDR3 DNA reads TGTGCCAGCAGCTTAGCGCGGACTAGCGGGGCCTACAATGAGCAGTTCTTC. Amino acids: CASSLARTSGAYNEQFF. The chain employs TRBV7-2 and TRBJ2-1; 12 positions match TRBD2. V was pared by 0 bases and J by 2 bases, with 2 bases of the junction left unmatched. CDR3 length equals 17 residues. Germline CDR1 and CDR2: SGHTA and FQGNSA.

This clonotype was counted a few times. The chain couples TRBV12-3 or TRBV12-4 to TRBJ2-2; no firm D call. Trimming stripped 5 bases from V and 0 bases from J, with 10 bases between. The CDR3 is 15 residues long. The CDR3 sequence: CASSPNGANTGELFF. DNA for the CDR3: TGTGCCAGCAGTCCTAATGGGGCGAACACCGGGGAGCTGTTTTTT.

The chain recombines TRBV30 with TRBJ2-7; D not resolved. In germline, CDR1 is GTSNPN, CDR2 SVGIG (reference sequence). This CDR3 has 12 amino acids. Trimming took 4 bases from V and 4 from J, leaving 11 bases between them. CDR3 protein: CAWTGFGYEQYF. The DNA for the CDR3 is TGTGCCTGGACTGGTTTCGGTTACGAGCAGTACTTC.

The rearrangement joins TRBV15 to TRBJ2-2; no firm D call. The V gene lost 2 bases and the J gene lost 2 bases, with 15 bases spanning the gap. Germline-derived CDR1 and CDR2 are LNHNV and YYDKDF (reference sequence). The CDR3 loop spans 17 amino acids. The DNA of the CDR3 is TGTGCCACCAGCAGACCCCCGAGGCTCTCTAACACCGGGGAGCTGTTTTTT. It specifies CATSRPPRLSNTGELFF.

This clonotype was counted only a few times. The chain links TRBV7-9 to TRBJ2-1; 7 bases are a match to TRBD1. The CDR3 runs 15 residues. Germline trimming cut 2 bases from V and 9 bases from J; bases unmatched to any gene: 10. Germline CDR1 is SEHNR and CDR2 is FQNEAQ (reference sequence). CDR3 nucleotides: TGTGCCAGCAGCTTAATAGGGGGCGTTAAGGGTGAGCAGTTCTTC. This gives the protein CASSLIGGVKGEQFF.

This clonotype was counted a few times. The chain recombines TRBV24-1 with TRBJ1-5; 7 nucleotides line up with TRBD1. Per the germline V gene, CDR1 is KGHDR and CDR2 is SFDVKD. The CDR3 covers 21 residues. After removal of 3 bases from V and 1 base from J, the junction contained 20 bases not matched to a gene. The CDR3 DNA sequence: TGTGCCACCAGTGATACCGCGGAGGACAGGCGGAGGAAAGGGAGCAATCAGCCCCAGCATTTT. This encodes CATSDTAEDRRRKGSNQPQHF.

This clonotype showed up just a few times. The gene calls are TRBV27 and TRBJ1-4, with TRBD1 identical over 7 bases. This CDR3 is 15 amino acids long. Trimming cost V 1 base and J 5 bases; bases outside gene matches: 4. Germline loops: CDR1 MNHEY, CDR2 SMNVEV (reference sequence). The CDR3 region has the DNA TGTGCCAGCAGTTTATTGGGGACAGACAATGAAAAACTGTTTTTT. Amino acid sequence: CASSLLGTDNEKLFF.

This rearrangement joins TRBV6-5 to TRBJ2-1, with 8 bases identical to TRBD1. V dropped 4 bases and J dropped 10; count of bases not matched to a gene: 6. The CDR3 extends over 13 amino acids. Germline lookup yields CDR1 MNHEY and CDR2 SVGAGI. As DNA, the CDR3 is TGTGCCAGCAGTTCCGACAGGGGAACGGAGCAGTTCTTC. Its protein product is CASSSDRGTEQFF.

This clonotype was seen a single time. A junction end diverges from the germline sequence, so it may reflect a read error. This sequence joins TRBV28 and TRBJ1-3; D unresolved. Germline V gene lookup returns CDR1 MDHEN and CDR2 SYDVKM. The CDR3 has 13 amino acids. CDR3 loop: CASRRLAGNNIYF. In DNA form, the CDR3 reads TGTGCCAGCAGACGGTTAGCTGGAAACAACATATATTTT.

The chain recombines TRBV7-2 with TRBJ1-6; D remains unclear. The CDR3 loop spans 13 amino acids. Trimming cost V 1 base and J 7 bases, with 5 bases left between them. CDR1 is SGHTA and CDR2 is FQGNSA in the germline V gene. This chain's CDR3 is CASSLGANSPLHF. For the CDR3, the DNA is TGTGCCAGCAGCTTAGGAGCAAATTCACCCCTCCACTTT.

V usage is TRBV27 and J usage is TRBJ1-2, with D possibly being TRBD1 (5 bases). The CDR3 extends over 13 amino acids. Germline CDR1 reads MNHEY; CDR2 reads SMNVEV (reference sequence). V lost 3 bases and J 4 bases, leaving 9 bases between the germline ends. CDR3 DNA sequence: TGTGCCAGCAGTTTTGGTGGGGGCTATGGCTACACCTTC. Protein product: CASSFGGGYGYTF.

This clonotype showed up just a few times. The chain links TRBV27 to TRBJ2-7; no definite D call. The ends were cut back, 0 bases at V and 3 bases at J, with 6 bases in the middle. Per the germline V gene, CDR1 is MNHEY and CDR2 is SMNVEV (reference sequence). The CDR3 has 13 amino acids. Here the CDR3 reads CASSLSSFYEQYF. Here the CDR3 DNA reads TGTGCCAGCAGTTTATCGTCCTTCTACGAGCAGTACTTC.

The rearrangement uses TRBV30 and TRBJ1-4, with a weak D call TRBD1 (6 bases). CDR3 length: 13 residues. V was cut by 6 bases and J by 8 bases, with 16 bases left in between. Germline V CDR1 and CDR2: GTSNPN, SVGIG (reference sequence). CDR3 coding DNA: TGTGCCTGCCCAATTTACCAGGGGGAAAAACTGTTTTTT. Encoded protein: CACPIYQGEKLFF.

This clonotype has more than one count but fewer than ten. This chain links TRBV20-1 with TRBJ1-3; D ambiguous. The CDR3 spans 14 residues. Germline CDR1 and CDR2: DFQATT and SNEGSKA (reference sequence). V lost 4 bases, J lost 3 bases, and 13 bases lay in between. For the CDR3, the DNA is TGCAGTGCTAACCCCTCCGGGTTTGGAAACACCATATATTTT. This translates into CSANPSGFGNTIYF.